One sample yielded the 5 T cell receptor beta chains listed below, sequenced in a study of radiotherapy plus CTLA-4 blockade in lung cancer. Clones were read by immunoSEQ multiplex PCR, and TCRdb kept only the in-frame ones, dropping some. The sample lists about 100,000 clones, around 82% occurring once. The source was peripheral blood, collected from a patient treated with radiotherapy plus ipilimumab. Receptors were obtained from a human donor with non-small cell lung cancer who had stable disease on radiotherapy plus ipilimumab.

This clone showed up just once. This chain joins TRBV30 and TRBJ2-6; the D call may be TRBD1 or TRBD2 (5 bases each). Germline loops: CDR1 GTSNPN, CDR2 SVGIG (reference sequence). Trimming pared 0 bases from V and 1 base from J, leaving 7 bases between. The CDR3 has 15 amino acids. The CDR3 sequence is CAWSVGPSGANVLTF. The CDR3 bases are TGTGCCTGGAGTGTGGGACCGTCTGGGGCCAACGTCCTGACTTTC.

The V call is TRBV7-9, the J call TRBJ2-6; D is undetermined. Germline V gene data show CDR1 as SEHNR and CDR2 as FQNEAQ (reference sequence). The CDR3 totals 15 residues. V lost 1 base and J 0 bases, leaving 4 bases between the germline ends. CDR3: CASSLGLSGANVLTF. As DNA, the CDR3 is TGTGCCAGCAGCTTAGGTCTCTCTGGGGCCAACGTCCTGACTTTC.

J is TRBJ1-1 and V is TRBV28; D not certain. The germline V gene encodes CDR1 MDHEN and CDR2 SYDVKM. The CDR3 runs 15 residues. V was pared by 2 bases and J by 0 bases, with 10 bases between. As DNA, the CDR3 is TGTGCCAGCAGTTTAATTGTCCCGATGAACACTGAAGCTTTCTTT. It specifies CASSLIVPMNTEAFF.

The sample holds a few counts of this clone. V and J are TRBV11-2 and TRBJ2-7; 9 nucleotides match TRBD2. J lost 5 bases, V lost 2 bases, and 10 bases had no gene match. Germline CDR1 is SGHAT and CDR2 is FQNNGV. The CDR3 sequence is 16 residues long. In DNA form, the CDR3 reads TGTGCCAGCAGCTTAACAGCGGGAGGCACTCTAGACGAGCAGTACTTC. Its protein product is CASSLTAGGTLDEQYF. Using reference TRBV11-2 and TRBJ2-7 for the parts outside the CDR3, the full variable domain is EAGVAQSPRYKIIEKRQSVAFWCNPISGHATLYWYQQILGQGPKLLIQFQNNGVVDDSQLPKDRFSAERLKGVDSTLKIQPAKLEDSAVYLCASSLTAGGTLDEQYFGPGTRLTVT.

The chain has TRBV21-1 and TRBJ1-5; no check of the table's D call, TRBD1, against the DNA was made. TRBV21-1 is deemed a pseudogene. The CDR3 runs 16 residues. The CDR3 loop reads CASSKGADRGNQPQHF. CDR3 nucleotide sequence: TGTGCCAGCAGCAAAGGAGCTGACAGGGGGAATCAGCCCCAGCATTTT.